Only one count was recorded for the clone carrying this TCR beta chain. The protocol was immunoSEQ multiplex PCR, while the TCRdb copy is restricted to in-frame clones and leaves out a portion. The profile covers 3,200 or so clones, with 95% to 96% appearing a single time and roughly 0.5% taken by the ten largest. The record originates from a study of blood T cell dynamics during melanoma immunotherapy. From germline, CDR1 is SGDLS and CDR2 YYNGEE. V was clipped by 1 base and J by 4 bases, with 11 bases between them. The CDR3 extends over 14 amino acids. Time point of the sample: week 3, after first cycle of checkpoint inhibitor.

The chain is built from TRBV9 and TRBJ1-1; tentatively, D is TRBD1 (5 bases). This specimen consisted of effector memory CD8+ T cells from blood, obtained from a patient treated with checkpoint blockade. This clonotype was sampled from a human donor with melanoma. The CDR3 sequence: CASSVQGGGTEAFF. The CDR3 DNA is TGTGCCAGCAGCGTACAGGGTGGGGGCACTGAAGCTTTCTTT.